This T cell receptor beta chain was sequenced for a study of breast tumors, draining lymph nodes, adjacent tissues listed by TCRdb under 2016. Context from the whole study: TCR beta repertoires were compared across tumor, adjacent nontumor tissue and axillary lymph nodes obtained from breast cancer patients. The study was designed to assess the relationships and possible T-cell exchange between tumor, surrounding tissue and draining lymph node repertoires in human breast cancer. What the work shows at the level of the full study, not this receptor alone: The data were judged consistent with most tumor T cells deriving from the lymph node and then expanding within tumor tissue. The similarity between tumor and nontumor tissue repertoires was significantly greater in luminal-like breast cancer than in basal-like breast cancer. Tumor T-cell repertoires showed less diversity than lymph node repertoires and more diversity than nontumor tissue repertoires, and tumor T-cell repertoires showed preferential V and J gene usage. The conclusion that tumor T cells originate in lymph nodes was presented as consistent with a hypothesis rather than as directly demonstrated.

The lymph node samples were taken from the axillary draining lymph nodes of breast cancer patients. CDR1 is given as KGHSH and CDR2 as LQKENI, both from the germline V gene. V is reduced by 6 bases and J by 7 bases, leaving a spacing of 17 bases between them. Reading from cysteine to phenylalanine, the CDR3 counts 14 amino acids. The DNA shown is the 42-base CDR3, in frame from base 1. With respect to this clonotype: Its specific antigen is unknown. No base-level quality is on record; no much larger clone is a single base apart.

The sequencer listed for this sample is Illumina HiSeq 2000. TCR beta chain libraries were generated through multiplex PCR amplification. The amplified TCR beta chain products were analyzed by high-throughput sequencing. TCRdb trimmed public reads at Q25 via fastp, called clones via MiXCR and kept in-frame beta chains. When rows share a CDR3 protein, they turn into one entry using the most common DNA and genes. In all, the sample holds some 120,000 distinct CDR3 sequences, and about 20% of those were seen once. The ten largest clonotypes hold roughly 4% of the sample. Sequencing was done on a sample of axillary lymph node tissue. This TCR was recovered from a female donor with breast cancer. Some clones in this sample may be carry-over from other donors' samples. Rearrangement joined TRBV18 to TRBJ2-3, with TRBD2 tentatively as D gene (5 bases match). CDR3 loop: CASSPELDPNTQYF. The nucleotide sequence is TGTGCCAGCTCCCCCGAACTAGATCCTAATACGCAGTATTTT.